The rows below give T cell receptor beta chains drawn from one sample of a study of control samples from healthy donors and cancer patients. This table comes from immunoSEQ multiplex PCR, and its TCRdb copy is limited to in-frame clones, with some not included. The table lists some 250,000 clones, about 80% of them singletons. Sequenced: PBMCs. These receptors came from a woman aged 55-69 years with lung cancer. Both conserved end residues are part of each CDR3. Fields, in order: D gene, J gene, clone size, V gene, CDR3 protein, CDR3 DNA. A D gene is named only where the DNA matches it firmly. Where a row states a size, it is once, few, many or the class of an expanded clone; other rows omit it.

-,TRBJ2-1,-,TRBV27,CASSGGLANIVGEQFF,TGTGCCAGCAGTGGGGGGCTAGCTAATATTGTAGGTGAGCAGTTCTTC
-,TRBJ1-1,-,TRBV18,CASSLTTMNTEAFF,TGTGCCAGCTCGCTTACCACGATGAACACTGAAGCTTTCTTT
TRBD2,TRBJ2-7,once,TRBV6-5,CASTGTSGTYEQYF,TGTGCCAGCACCGGGACTAGCGGTACCTACGAGCAGTACTTC
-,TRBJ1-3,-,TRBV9,CASSVESSGNTIYF,TGTGCCAGCAGCGTAGAATCCTCTGGAAACACCATATATTTT
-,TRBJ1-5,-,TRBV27,CASSSFHGGQPQHF,TGTGCCAGCAGTTCGTTCCATGGGGGACAGCCCCAGCATTTT
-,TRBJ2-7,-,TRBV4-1,CASSRLILYEQYF,TGCGCCAGCAGCCGACTAATCCTCTACGAGCAGTACTTC
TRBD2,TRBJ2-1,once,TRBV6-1,CASSEGTGLAMYNEQFF,TGTGCCAGCAGTGAAGGGACTGGACTAGCTATGTACAATGAGCAGTTCTTC
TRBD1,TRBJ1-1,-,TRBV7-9,CASSSVPGQGVGTEAFF,TGTGCCAGCAGCTCAGTCCCGGGACAGGGGGTAGGCACTGAAGCTTTCTTT
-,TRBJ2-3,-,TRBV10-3,CAINVRDFADTQYF,TGTGCCATCAACGTTAGGGACTTCGCAGATACGCAGTATTTT
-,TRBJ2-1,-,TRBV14,CASSQVEGGYNEQFF,TGTGCCAGCAGCCAAGTAGAGGGAGGCTACAATGAGCAGTTCTTC
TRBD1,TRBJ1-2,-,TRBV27,CASSWDRGYGYTF,TGTGCCAGCAGTTGGGACAGGGGCTATGGCTACACCTTC
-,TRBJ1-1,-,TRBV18,CASSPVRGLGTEAFF,TGTGCCAGCTCACCGGTACGGGGGCTTGGGACTGAAGCTTTCTTT
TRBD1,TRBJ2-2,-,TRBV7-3,CASSQGAIGGELFF,TGTGCCAGCAGCCAGGGGGCCATTGGCGGGGAGCTGTTTTTT
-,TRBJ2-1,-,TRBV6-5,CASSYSRALNEQFF,TGTGCCAGCAGTTACTCGAGGGCCCTCAATGAGCAGTTCTTC
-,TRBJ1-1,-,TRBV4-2,CASSPLGSHTEAFF,TGTGCCAGCAGCCCGCTCGGGTCGCACACTGAAGCTTTCTTT
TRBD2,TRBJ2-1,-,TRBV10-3,CAISESTSGGNEQFF,TGTGCCATCAGTGAGTCGACTAGCGGGGGGAATGAGCAGTTCTTC
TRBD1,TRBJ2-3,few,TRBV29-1,CSVEDRGQGEIDTQYF,TGCAGCGTTGAAGATCGGGGACAGGGGGAAATAGATACGCAGTATTTT
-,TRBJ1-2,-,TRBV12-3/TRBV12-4,CASSLVNYGYTF,TGTGCCAGCAGTTTAGTTAACTATGGCTACACCTTC
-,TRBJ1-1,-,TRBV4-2,CASSQRGDTEAFF,TGTGCCAGCAGCCAGAGAGGCGACACTGAAGCTTTCTTT
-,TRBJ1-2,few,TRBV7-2,CASSLDQNYGYTF,TGTGCCAGCAGCCTTGACCAGAACTATGGCTACACCTTC
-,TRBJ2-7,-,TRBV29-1,CSVEVRGSEQYF,TGCAGCGTTGAGGTTAGGGGTTCCGAGCAGTACTTC
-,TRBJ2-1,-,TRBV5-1,CASSSIAGSSYNEQFF,TGCGCCAGCAGTTCTATTGCGGGGAGCTCCTACAATGAGCAGTTCTTC
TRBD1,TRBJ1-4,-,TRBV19,CASSRPPGGPYEKLFF,TGTGCCAGTAGCCGACCTCCAGGGGGTCCCTACGAAAAACTGTTTTTT
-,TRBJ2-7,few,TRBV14,CASSRGGYYEQYF,TGTGCCAGCAGCCGAGGGGGATACTACGAGCAGTACTTC
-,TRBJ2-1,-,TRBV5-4,CASSLGRDGFNEQFF,TGTGCCAGCAGCTTGGGGCGGGACGGTTTCAATGAGCAGTTCTTC
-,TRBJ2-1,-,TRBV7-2,CASSFFRGKYNEQFF,TGTGCCAGCAGCTTCTTCCGGGGGAAATACAATGAGCAGTTCTTC
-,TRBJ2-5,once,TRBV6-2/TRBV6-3,CASSYKETQYF,TGTGCCAGCAGTTATAAAGAGACCCAGTACTTC
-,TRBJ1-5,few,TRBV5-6,CASSLGVQPQHF,TGTGCCAGCAGCCTGGGGGTTCAGCCCCAGCATTTT
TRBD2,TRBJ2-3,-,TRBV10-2,CASDLAGVTDTQYF,TGCGCCAGCGATCTAGCGGGAGTGACAGATACGCAGTATTTT
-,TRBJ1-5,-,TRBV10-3,CAISESGGEQPQHF,TGTGCCATCAGTGAGTCAGGGGGTGAACAGCCCCAGCATTTT